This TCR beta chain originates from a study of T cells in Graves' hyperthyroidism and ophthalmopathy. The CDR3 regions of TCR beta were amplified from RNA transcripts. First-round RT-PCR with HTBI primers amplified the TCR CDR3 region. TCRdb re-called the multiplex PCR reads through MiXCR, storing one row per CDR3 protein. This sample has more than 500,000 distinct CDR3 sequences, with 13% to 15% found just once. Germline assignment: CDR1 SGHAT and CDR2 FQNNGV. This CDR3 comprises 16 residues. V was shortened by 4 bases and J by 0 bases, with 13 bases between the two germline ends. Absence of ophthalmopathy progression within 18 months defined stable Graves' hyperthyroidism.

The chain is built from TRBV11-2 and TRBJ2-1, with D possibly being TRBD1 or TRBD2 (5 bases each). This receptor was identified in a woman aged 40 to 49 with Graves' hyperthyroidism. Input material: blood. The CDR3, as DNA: TGTGCCAGCAGCTCCCGGGCAGGGAGCTCCTACAATGAGCAGTTCTTC. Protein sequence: CASSSRAGSSYNEQFF.